The present TCR beta chain was sequenced within a study of blood T cell repertoires in COVID-19. The overall study: Sites across the United States, Italy and Spain contributed samples from acute and convalescent COVID-19. From T cells, B-cell-depleted T cells, or PBMCs came the material, which was cDNA or gDNA.

In germline, CDR1 is KGHSH, CDR2 LQKENI. V was shortened by 1 base and J by 5 bases, with 16 bases between the two germline ends. The CDR3 has 16 residues. How the authors handled the data: From reference gene primer amplification, estimates of nucleated cell counts were derived. TCRdb keeps only in-frame clones here, not all; method: immunoSEQ multiplex PCR. For V, J and clone size, that table is used; D and trimming come from the DNA. The table lists roughly 200,000 clones, around nine tenths of them singletons. This chain links TRBV18 with TRBJ2-3; weak D call: TRBD2 (7 bases). This receptor was taken from a man between 60 and 70 years old with acute or convalescent COVID-19. Sample: peripheral blood. The CDR3 nucleotides read TGTGCCAGCTCACCACTGCCGGCGGGGGCGGGAGATACGCAGTATTTT. Its protein product is CASSPLPAGAGDTQYF.